The 10 T cell receptor beta chains reported below all come from one sample, sequenced in a study of T cell responses to AZD1222 COVID-19 vaccine. Clones were read by immunoSEQ multiplex PCR, and TCRdb kept only the in-frame ones, dropping some. The table includes about 97,000 clones, about 86% detected once. The starting material was peripheral blood, obtained on day 0 of AZD1222 vaccination. The receptors shown here come from an adult in good health.

This rearrangement joins TRBV20-1 to TRBJ2-7; no reliable D call. This CDR3 has 10 residues. Germline assignment: CDR1 DFQATT and CDR2 SNEGSKA (reference sequence). V shed 4 bases and J shed 6 bases, with 7 bases lying between them. CDR3 nucleotide sequence: TGCAGTGCTAAAGGTCCCGAGCAGTACTTC. Translated: CSAKGPEQYF.

CDR3 bases: TGTGCCAGTAGTAATTTTGGGGAGGGTCCCCAGCATTTT. Translating it yields CASSNFGEGPQHF. The V call is TRBV19, the J call TRBJ1-5; D remains unclear. In germline, CDR1 is LNHDA, CDR2 SQIVND (reference sequence). V lost 4 bases, J lost 10 bases, and 14 bases lay in between. The CDR3 is 13 residues long. The entire variable domain, with the rest obtained from reference TRBV19 and TRBJ1-5, is as follows: DGGITQSPKYLFRKEGQNVTLSCEQNLNHDAMYWYRQDPGQGLRLIYYSQIVNDFQKGDIAEGYSVSREKKESFPLTVTSAQKNPTAFYLCASSNFGEGPQHFGDGTRLSIL.

The chain is built from TRBV28 and TRBJ1-6, with D tentatively TRBD1 (5 bases). CDR3 length: 18 residues. The germline V gene has CDR1 MDHEN and CDR2 SYDVKM. The V end was cut by 5 bases, the J end by 0 bases, with 17 bases between. The CDR3 sequence: CASSAPGTLSSYNSPLHF. CDR3 nucleotide sequence: TGTGCCAGCAGTGCCCCCGGGACCCTTAGCTCCTATAATTCACCCCTCCACTTT.

The CDR3 DNA is TGTGCCAGCTCACCGGGACAACTTAGGGATTCACCCCTCCACTTT. Its protein is CASSPGQLRDSPLHF. The rearrangement links TRBV18 to TRBJ1-6; D is perhaps TRBD1 (6 bases). The CDR3 has 15 residues. Germline V gives CDR1 KGHSH, CDR2 LQKENI. V was shortened by 3 bases and J by 8 bases, with 14 bases between the two germline ends.

The chain links TRBV7-9 to TRBJ1-2; D remains ambiguous. V dropped 7 bases and J dropped 7 bases, with 19 bases sitting between them. The CDR3 is 14 amino acids. CDR1 and CDR2 from the germline V gene are SEHNR and FQNEAQ (reference sequence). The CDR3, as DNA: TGTGCCAGCACCAAAGACGGGCTAAGTTTTGGCTACACCTTC. This codes for CASTKDGLSFGYTF.

The chain recombines TRBV9 with TRBJ2-7; D is perhaps TRBD1 (6 bases). The germline CDR1 and CDR2 sequences are SGDLS and YYNGEE. The ends were cut back, 0 bases at V and 4 bases at J, with 14 bases in the middle. This CDR3 region has 15 residues. The chain's CDR3 is CASSVGGQGGYEQYF. As DNA, the CDR3 is TGTGCCAGCAGCGTAGGGGGGCAGGGTGGATACGAGCAGTACTTC.

V and J are TRBV9 and TRBJ1-1; D is possibly TRBD1 (6 bases). This CDR3 is built from 16 residues. Germline values: CDR1 SGDLS, CDR2 YYNGEE. V lost 0 bases to trimming and J lost 1 base, with 13 bases between them. DNA of the CDR3: TGTGCCAGCAGCGTAGGTGGACAGCCTAAGAACACTGAAGCTTTCTTT. It translates to CASSVGGQPKNTEAFF.

The chain joins TRBV25-1 to TRBJ2-5; weak D call: TRBD2 (6 bases). V gave up 8 bases and J gave up 5 bases, with 6 bases separating them. The germline CDR1 and CDR2 sequences are MGHDK and SYGVNS. The CDR3 has 10 residues. The CDR3 DNA reads as TGTGCCAGCGCGGGGGAGACCCAGTACTTC. Its protein product is CASAGETQYF.

The V and J genes are TRBV11-2 and TRBJ1-1, with 7 bases identical to TRBD1. The CDR3 contains 17 residues. Germline V gene data show CDR1 as SGHAT and CDR2 as FQNNGV. The trim removed 1 base at V and 0 bases at J, leaving 8 bases unmatched. The CDR3 bases are TGTGCCAGCAGCTTAGCTCCGGACAGGCCCATGAACACTGAAGCTTTCTTT. This gives the protein CASSLAPDRPMNTEAFF.

CDR3 coding DNA: TGTGCCAGCAGCTCTCAAGGCTTTCGGGATTCACCCCTCCACTTT. This gives the protein CASSSQGFRDSPLHF. The genes are TRBV11-2 and TRBJ1-6; D remains ambiguous. Looked up from germline, CDR1 is SGHAT and CDR2 is FQNNGV. Trimming pared 4 bases from V and 8 bases from J, leaving 15 bases between. This CDR3 has 15 amino acids.